These T cell receptor beta chains were read from a single sample in a study of blood T cells in healthy people across ages. TCRdb re-called the 5' RACE reads with MiXCR, one entry per CDR3 protein. The sample records 650,000 to 800,000 distinct CDR3 sequences, approximately 52% being singletons. Sequencing used blood. The receptors derive from an elderly woman in good health. CDR3s include the opening cysteine and the closing phenylalanine or tryptophan. D genes are given only for firm matches. Clone size is given for some rows only: seen once, a few or many times, or a class if the clone is expanded.

many,TRBV12-3/TRBV12-4,16,.,TRBJ1-5,TGTGCCAGCAGGGAAACTAGGGGCCGAATCAATCAGCCCCAGCATTTT,CASRETRGRINQPQHF
few,TRBV7-2,17,TRBD2,TRBJ2-1,TGTGCCAGCAGCTTAGTTTACGGGAGGGCCCACTACAATGAGCAGTTCTTC,CASSLVYGRAHYNEQFF
.,TRBV10-3,12,.,TRBJ1-1,TGTGCCTTCAGTGAAACCCACACTGAAGCTTTCTTT,CAFSETHTEAFF
.,TRBV25-1,13,.,TRBJ2-1,TGTGCCAGCAGTGAGGGGGACACCGCTGAGCAGTTCTTC,CASSEGDTAEQFF
.,TRBV20-1,13,TRBD1,TRBJ1-2,TGCAGTGCTAGCAAACAGGGGGGCTATGGCTACACCTTC,CSASKQGGYGYTF
.,TRBV4-3,14,.,TRBJ2-3,TGCGCCAGCAGCCAAGAACCGCTTTCAGATACGCAGTATTTT,CASSQEPLSDTQYF
many,TRBV20-1,13,.,TRBJ2-3,TGCAGTGCCAAATCGCATATCACAGATACGCAGTATTTT,CSAKSHITDTQYF
many,TRBV10-2,12,.,TRBJ1-6,TGCGCCAGCAGAGGGACTAATTCACCCCTCCACTTT,CASRGTNSPLHF
.,TRBV7-9,15,.,TRBJ2-6,TGTGCCAGCAGCTTAGCCAGGGCTGGGGCCAACGTCCTGACTTTC,CASSLARAGANVLTF
.,TRBV3-1,13,.,TRBJ1-2,TGTGCCAGCAGCCAAGAAGTGGCTTATGGCTACACCTTC,CASSQEVAYGYTF
.,TRBV5-1,13,.,TRBJ2-7,TGCGCCAGCAGCTGGAGTCCGAGGGGTGAGCAGTACTTC,CASSWSPRGEQYF
many,TRBV28,17,.,TRBJ2-4,TGTGCCAGCAGTTTCCCCTCAGGAGTCGGAGCCAAAAACATTCAGTACTTC,CASSFPSGVGAKNIQYF
.,TRBV5-1,16,TRBD2,TRBJ2-7,TGCGCCAGCAGTTCCCAAGGGACTAGCGGGATTGACGAGCAGTACTTC,CASSSQGTSGIDEQYF
.,TRBV3-1,12,.,TRBJ2-7,TGTGCCAGCAGCCACCTGGCATACGAGCAGTACTTC,CASSHLAYEQYF
.,TRBV12-3/TRBV12-4,14,TRBD1,TRBJ2-5,TGTGCCAGCAGCTTCGGGACAGCTGAAGAGACCCAGTACTTC,CASSFGTAEETQYF
.,TRBV7-2,17,TRBD1,TRBJ2-3,TGTGCCAGCAGCCTGCAAGGACAGGCCTTTTCCACAGATACGCAGTATTTT,CASSLQGQAFSTDTQYF
.,TRBV7-2,15,.,TRBJ2-7,TGTGCCAGCAACTCGGGCCCAGGCGAATCATACGAGCAGTACTTC,CASNSGPGESYEQYF
few,TRBV12-3/TRBV12-4,13,.,TRBJ2-3,TGTGCCAGCAGTTTGGTGAACGAAGATACGCAGTATTTT,CASSLVNEDTQYF
.,TRBV13,15,TRBD2,TRBJ2-7,TGTGCCAGCAGCCCGAGGAGCGGGGCCTCCTACGAGCAGTACTTC,CASSPRSGASYEQYF